This is a list of T cell receptor beta chains from one sample in a study of T cell repertoires in cytomegalovirus infection. For these TCRs, the target antigens are not known. TCRdb re-called the reads through MiXCR, storing one row per CDR3 protein. The table has about 830,000 distinct CDR3 sequences, approximately 29% seen once. The specimen comprised cultured CD8+ T cells from PBMCs, sampled from culture after CMV antigen stimulation. These receptors were obtained from a human donor in good health (CMV status not recorded). Some clones in this sample may be carry-over from other donors' samples. CDR3s include the opening cysteine and the closing phenylalanine or tryptophan. The order of the fields is J gene, V gene, CDR3 protein.

J gene: TRBJ2-5
V gene: TRBV4-1
CDR3 protein: CASSQVTGRETQYF

J gene: TRBJ2-7
V gene: TRBV6-1
CDR3 protein: CASSEVAGPPREQCF

J gene: TRBJ1-1
V gene: TRBV7-8
CDR3 protein: CASSSLDRVTEAFF

J gene: TRBJ2-1
V gene: TRBV7-9
CDR3 protein: CASSSPTSGGPAGDEQFF

J gene: TRBJ2-6
V gene: TRBV19
CDR3 protein: CASTRGTGSGANVLTF

J gene: TRBJ1-5
V gene: TRBV7-6
CDR3 protein: CASSPNGVRSGQPQHF

J gene: TRBJ1-2
V gene: TRBV7-6
CDR3 protein: CASSSPRDRRFGYTF

J gene: TRBJ2-1
V gene: TRBV11-3
CDR3 protein: CASSTDRGILYNEQFF

J gene: TRBJ1-5
V gene: TRBV4-1
CDR3 protein: CASSHGQGASNQPQHF

J gene: TRBJ2-3
V gene: TRBV6-2/TRBV6-3
CDR3 protein: CASDRPTGTQYF

J gene: TRBJ2-3
V gene: TRBV4-1
CDR3 protein: CASSLGTGGVTQYF